These T cell receptor beta chains were read from a single sample in a study of blood T cells in healthy people across ages. TCRdb passed the 5' RACE reads through MiXCR, listing each CDR3 protein once. The sample lists over 1.5 million distinct CDR3 sequences; roughly 49% were seen once. The specimen was blood. All receptors derive from a woman in her forties in good health. The CDR3 runs from the conserved cysteine through the conserved F or W. D genes are given only for firm matches. Size tells how often a clone was seen (once, few, many) or the class of an expanded clone, and some rows leave it out.

J	D	V	size	CDR3	DNA
TRBJ2-5	-	TRBV5-6	-	CASSSYKEYQETQYF	TGTGCCAGCAGCTCCTATAAGGAATACCAAGAGACCCAGTACTTC
TRBJ1-2	-	TRBV29-1	-	CSVPRADYGYTF	TGCAGCGTGCCAAGGGCAGATTATGGCTACACCTTC
TRBJ2-7	-	TRBV14	few	CASSQDRDGNYEQYF	TGTGCCAGCAGCCAAGACAGGGACGGAAACTACGAGCAGTACTTC
TRBJ1-4	-	TRBV6-5	-	CASSNGGADEKLFF	TGTGCCAGCAGTAACGGGGGGGCGGATGAAAAACTGTTTTTT
TRBJ1-2	-	TRBV5-1	few	CASSAPGQGGGYTF	TGCGCCAGCAGCGCCCCAGGGCAGGGCGGTGGCTACACCTTC
TRBJ2-1	TRBD1	TRBV6-2/TRBV6-3	-	CASSRDREGRTNEQFF	TGTGCCAGCAGTCGGGACAGGGAAGGGAGGACCAATGAGCAGTTCTTC
TRBJ2-5	TRBD2	TRBV5-6	-	CASSYRGTSGVETQYF	TGTGCCAGCAGCTATCGCGGGACTAGCGGGGTAGAGACCCAGTACTTC
TRBJ1-2	-	TRBV12-3/TRBV12-4	few	CASSLGSRGRANYGYTF	TGTGCCAGCAGTTTAGGGTCCAGGGGACGAGCTAACTATGGCTACACCTTC
TRBJ2-3	-	TRBV27	-	CASSLWAGMSTDTQYF	TGTGCCAGCAGTTTATGGGCAGGGATGAGCACAGATACGCAGTATTTT
TRBJ2-7	-	TRBV29-1	-	CSAGHSDEQYF	TGCAGCGCGGGCCACTCCGACGAGCAGTACTTC
TRBJ2-5	TRBD2	TRBV6-1	-	CASSDPGLARETQYF	TGTGCCAGCAGTGATCCTGGACTAGCTCGGGAGACCCAGTACTTC
TRBJ2-7	-	TRBV29-1	-	CSVETLALQYF	TGCAGCGTTGAGACACTAGCTTTGCAGTACTTC
TRBJ2-5	TRBD1	TRBV20-1	-	CSAETGNQETQNF	TGCAGTGCTGAGACAGGGAACCAAGAGACCCAGAACTTC
TRBJ2-7	TRBD2	TRBV6-5	-	CASSYSAAGSYEQYF	TGTGCCAGCAGTTACTCGGCAGCGGGGTCCTACGAGCAGTACTTC
TRBJ1-1	-	TRBV28	-	CASSPTTRAEAFF	TGTGCCAGCAGTCCCACGACACGGGCTGAAGCTTTCTTT
TRBJ1-1	-	TRBV4-3	-	CASSPAGVWDTEAFF	TGCGCCAGCAGCCCCGCGGGGGTATGGGACACTGAAGCTTTCTTT
TRBJ2-7	TRBD2	TRBV7-2	-	CASSLAIGTSGPRDEQYF	TGTGCCAGCAGCTTAGCGATTGGGACTAGCGGACCTCGAGACGAGCAGTACTTC
TRBJ1-5	-	TRBV6-6	few	CASSYSVGGGGQPQHF	TGTGCCAGCAGTTACTCGGTAGGGGGTGGGGGTCAGCCCCAGCATTTT
TRBJ2-5	-	TRBV11-2	-	CASSRTRGQQETQYF	TGTGCCAGCAGCCGTACTCGGGGACAACAAGAGACCCAGTACTTC
TRBJ1-2	-	TRBV6-2/TRBV6-3	few	CASSYESYGYTF	TGTGCCAGCAGTTACGAAAGCTATGGCTACACCTTC
TRBJ2-3	-	TRBV27	-	CASSLFTLGDTQYF	TGTGCCAGCAGTTTATTCACCCTAGGGGATACGCAGTATTTT
TRBJ2-4	-	TRBV2	once	CASSEHGLKNIQYF	TGTGCCAGCAGTGAACACGGGTTAAAAAACATTCAGTACTTC
TRBJ2-1	-	TRBV6-6	-	CASSRMGIYNEQFF	TGTGCCAGCAGCCGTATGGGAATCTACAATGAGCAGTTCTTC
TRBJ2-7	-	TRBV20-1	-	CSARSRVASYEQYF	TGCAGTGCTAGATCCAGGGTAGCCTCCTACGAGCAGTACTTC
TRBJ2-4	TRBD1	TRBV2	few	CASRDQTGGRNIQYF	TGTGCCAGCAGAGATCAGACAGGGGGACGGAACATTCAGTACTTC
TRBJ2-5	-	TRBV7-9	-	CASSLATGWKGETQYF	TGTGCCAGCAGCTTGGCTACAGGGTGGAAGGGAGAGACCCAGTACTTC
TRBJ2-5	-	TRBV5-1	few	CASSPADSLGTQYF	TGCGCCAGCAGCCCCGCCGACAGTTTGGGGACCCAGTACTTC
TRBJ1-5	-	TRBV28	-	CATGRRVGQPQHF	TGTGCCACGGGGCGTAGGGTAGGTCAGCCCCAGCATTTT
TRBJ2-5	-	TRBV12-3/TRBV12-4	-	CASSFPRGEQETLYF	TGTGCCAGCAGTTTCCCGCGCGGTGAACAAGAGACCCTGTACTTC
TRBJ2-4	-	TRBV25-1	few	CASSDRVLKNIQYF	TGTGCCAGCAGTGATAGGGTACTCAAAAACATTCAGTACTTC
TRBJ2-1	-	TRBV3-1	once	CASSQKLRTANEQFF	TGTGCCAGCAGCCAAAAGCTAAGGACGGCGAATGAGCAGTTCTTC
TRBJ1-2	-	TRBV6-6	-	CASSYNVGGGYGYTF	TGTGCCAGCAGTTACAATGTTGGGGGCGGCTATGGCTACACCTTC
TRBJ2-3	TRBD2	TRBV20-1	few	CSAGGLAGTDTQYF	TGCAGTGCTGGCGGACTAGCGGGGACAGATACGCAGTATTTT